Listed below are T cell receptor beta chains from one sample, sequenced in a study of control samples from healthy donors and cancer patients. Assay: immunoSEQ multiplex PCR; the TCRdb copy retains only in-frame clones and omits some. The sample holds about 89,000 clones; around 85% are singletons and the top ten take approximately 2%. Sequenced input: blood. The receptor source for this set is a woman aged 40 to 49 in good health. Each CDR3 is given with its conserved first and last residue. The D gene is left open where the match is weak. The listing skips clone size in some rows; elsewhere it reads once, few, many or a size class.

>NA|17|TRBD2|TRBJ2-3|TRBV19
TGTGCCAGTAGCCCGGGACTAGCGGGGGCCATCACAGATACGCAGTATTTT
CASSPGLAGAITDTQYF
>NA|13|NA|TRBJ1-1|TRBV12-3/TRBV12-4
TGTGCCAGCAGTTTTAACCAAAAACCTGAAGCTTTCTTT
CASSFNQKPEAFF
>NA|14|TRBD1|TRBJ1-2|TRBV19
TGTGCCAGTAGGGACAGGGGTGGAGACTATGGCTACACCTTC
CASRDRGGDYGYTF
>NA|16|NA|TRBJ1-2|TRBV6-2/TRBV6-3
TGTGCCAGCAGTTACGCGGGATTGACCATAGGCTATGGCTACACCTTC
CASSYAGLTIGYGYTF
>once|13|NA|TRBJ1-6|TRBV30
TGTGCCTGGAGTGCCACGTCTAATTCACCCCTCCACTTT
CAWSATSNSPLHF
>NA|17|TRBD2|TRBJ2-1|TRBV4-3
TGCGCCAGCAGCCCGGACACGGCGGGGGGGCTTTACAATGAGCAGTTCTTC
CASSPDTAGGLYNEQFF
>NA|16|NA|TRBJ1-5|TRBV9
TGTGCCAGCAGCCCGGATTATCGTAGTAGCAATCAGCCCCAGCATTTT
CASSPDYRSSNQPQHF
>NA|19|NA|TRBJ1-3|TRBV4-1
TGCGCCAGCAGCCAAGATGCGGGCCAGGGGCTATTAGGAAGAAACACCATATATTTT
CASSQDAGQGLLGRNTIYF
>few|14|TRBD1|TRBJ1-6|TRBV7-9
TGTGCCAGCAGCCCGAGGGACAGGGATTCACCCCTCCACTTT
CASSPRDRDSPLHF
>NA|13|TRBD1|TRBJ1-6|TRBV11-1
TGTGCCAGCAGCGGGACAGAGAATTCACCCCTCCACTTT
CASSGTENSPLHF
>once|16|TRBD2|TRBJ2-2|TRBV5-1
TGCGCCAGCAGCTTGGGGGCTAGCGGGTACACCGGGGAGCTGTTTTTT
CASSLGASGYTGELFF
>NA|12|NA|TRBJ2-2|TRBV9
TGTGCCAGCAGCCAGGGGACCGGGGAGCTGTTTTTT
CASSQGTGELFF
>few|15|NA|TRBJ1-5|TRBV30
TGTGCCTGGAGTGTCAGAGGGGATAGCAATCAGCCCCAGCATTTT
CAWSVRGDSNQPQHF
>NA|16|TRBD2|TRBJ2-1|TRBV27
TGTGCCAGCAACCCTAAAGGACTAGCGGGGAACAATGAGCAGTTCTTC
CASNPKGLAGNNEQFF
>few|13|NA|TRBJ1-1|TRBV7-2
TGTGCCAGCAGCAAAACAGTGAACACTGAAGCTTTCTTT
CASSKTVNTEAFF
>NA|11|NA|TRBJ1-2|TRBV6-5
TGTGCCAGCAGCCAGGGTGTCGGCTACACCTTC
CASSQGVGYTF
>NA|13|TRBD1|TRBJ1-1|TRBV30
TGTGCCTGGAGTGTACAGGGGATGGGTGAAGCTTTCTTT
CAWSVQGMGEAFF
>once|17|NA|TRBJ1-5|TRBV19
TGTGCCACCTCAGGCGCCCTGGGGCAGGGTGGCAATCAGCCCCAGCATTTT
CATSGALGQGGNQPQHF
>few|11|NA|TRBJ2-2|TRBV10-1
TGCGCCAGCAAAGGAGTCGGGGAGCTGTTTTTT
CASKGVGELFF
>NA|18|TRBD2|TRBJ2-6|TRBV3-1/TRBV3-2
TGTGCCAGCAGCCAAGTCACCCCGGGGGGCTCTGGGGCCAACGTCCTGACTTTC
CASSQVTPGGSGANVLTF
>NA|14|TRBD1|TRBJ2-7|TRBV18
TGTGCCAGTAACCGGGACAGGGGATCCTACGAGCAGTACTTC
CASNRDRGSYEQYF
>NA|15|TRBD1|TRBJ1-2|TRBV3-1/TRBV3-2
TGTGCCAGCAGCCAAGGGCAGGGGGAGGACTATGGCTACACCTTC
CASSQGQGEDYGYTF
>few|11|NA|TRBJ1-2|TRBV30
TGTGCCTCCGGACTGGCGGGGGGCTACACCTTC
CASGLAGGYTF
>NA|11|NA|TRBJ2-3|TRBV12-3/TRBV12-4
TGTGCCAGCAGCCCCGAGGATACGCAGTATTTT
CASSPEDTQYF